The clone carrying this T cell receptor beta chain was seen ten or more times. The sample comes from a study of T-cell reconstitution after alpha-beta-depleted transplantation in children. This CDR3 spans 14 amino acids. V lost 5 bases to trimming and J lost 4 bases, with 15 bases between them. CDR1 is SEHNR and CDR2 is FQNEAQ in the germline V gene (reference sequence). The TCRbeta library incorporated unique molecular identifiers. Each CDR3 protein is one row after TCRdb ran MiXCR on the PCR reads. The data contain around 250,000 distinct CDR3 sequences, over 8% of them singletons. This TCR derives from a human donor who donated a stem cell graft to a child with SCID. The source was PBMCs from the stem cell graft donor, collected from the stem cell graft. The gene calls are TRBV7-9 and TRBJ2-7, with D tentatively TRBD1 (6 bases). The CDR3 sequence: CASSEGTLFYEQYF. The DNA of the CDR3 is TGTGCCAGCAGCGAAGGGACACTATTTTACGAGCAGTACTTC.